The present T cell receptor (beta chain) was sequenced within a study of blood T cell repertoires in COVID-19. Study overall: PBMCs, B-cell-depleted T cells, or T cells were the source of the cDNA or gDNA that made up the material.

CDR3 length: 12 amino acids. V lost 4 bases and J lost 13, with 16 bases in between. Germline CDR1 is SEHNR and CDR2 is FQNEAQ (reference sequence). Libraries were prepared by immunoSEQ multiplex PCR; TCRdb keeps only in-frame clonotypes and omits some of them. The table shows about 170,000 clones, with 79% occurring only once. Material for sequencing was PBMCs or T cells enriched from blood (not recorded which). The sequence was obtained from a woman in her 70s in a cohort exposed to, infected with or recovered from COVID-19 (not recorded which). V is TRBV7-9 and J is TRBJ1-2, with D uncertain. The CDR3 loop is CASSSTGDAATF. The CDR3 DNA follows: TGTGCCAGCAGCTCAACCGGAGATGCGGCCACCTTC.